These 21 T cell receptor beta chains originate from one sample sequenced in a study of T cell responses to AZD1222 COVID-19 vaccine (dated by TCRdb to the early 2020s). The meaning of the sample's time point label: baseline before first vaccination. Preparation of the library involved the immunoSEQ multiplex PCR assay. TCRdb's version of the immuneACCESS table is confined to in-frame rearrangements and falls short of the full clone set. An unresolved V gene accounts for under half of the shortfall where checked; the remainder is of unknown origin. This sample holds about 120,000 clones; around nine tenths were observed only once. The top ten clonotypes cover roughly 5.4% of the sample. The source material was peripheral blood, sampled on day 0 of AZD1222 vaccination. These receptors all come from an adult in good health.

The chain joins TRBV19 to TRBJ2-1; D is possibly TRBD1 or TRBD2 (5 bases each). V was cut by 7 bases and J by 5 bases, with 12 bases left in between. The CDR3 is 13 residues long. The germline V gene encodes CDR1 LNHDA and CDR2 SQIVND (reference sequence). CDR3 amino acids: CASIGDGDNEQFF. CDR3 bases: TGTGCCAGTATCGGGGACGGGGACAATGAGCAGTTCTTC. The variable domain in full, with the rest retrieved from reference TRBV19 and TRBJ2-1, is DGGITQSPKYLFRKEGQNVTLSCEQNLNHDAMYWYRQDPGQGLRLIYYSQIVNDFQKGDIAEGYSVSREKKESFPLTVTSAQKNPTAFYLCASIGDGDNEQFFGPGTRLTVL.

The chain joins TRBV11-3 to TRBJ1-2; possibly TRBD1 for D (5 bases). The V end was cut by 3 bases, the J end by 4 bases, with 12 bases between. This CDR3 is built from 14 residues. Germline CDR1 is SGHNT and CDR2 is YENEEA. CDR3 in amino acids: CASSLSGRAYGYTF. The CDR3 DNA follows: TGTGCCAGCAGCTTGTCGGGCAGGGCCTATGGCTACACCTTC.

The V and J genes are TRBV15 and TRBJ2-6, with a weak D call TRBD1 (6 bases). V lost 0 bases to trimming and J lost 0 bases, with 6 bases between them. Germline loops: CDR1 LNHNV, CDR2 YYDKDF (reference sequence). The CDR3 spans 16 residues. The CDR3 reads CATSRETGSGANVLTF. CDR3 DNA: TGTGCCACCAGCAGAGAGACAGGCTCTGGGGCCAACGTCCTGACTTTC.

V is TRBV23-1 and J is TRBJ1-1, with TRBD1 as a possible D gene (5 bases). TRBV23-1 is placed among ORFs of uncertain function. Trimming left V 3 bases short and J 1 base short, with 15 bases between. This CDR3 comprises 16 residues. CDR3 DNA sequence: TGCGCCAGCAGTCAGAGTCGTAGGGGTAGGAACACTGAAGCTTTCTTT. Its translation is CASSQSRRGRNTEAFF.

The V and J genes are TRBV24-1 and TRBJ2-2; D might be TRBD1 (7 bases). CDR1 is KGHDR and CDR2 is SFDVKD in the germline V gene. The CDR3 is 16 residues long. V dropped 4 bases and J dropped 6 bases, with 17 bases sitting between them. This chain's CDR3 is CATSDPTTGDSGELFF. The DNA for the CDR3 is TGTGCCACCAGTGACCCCACCACAGGGGACTCCGGGGAGCTGTTTTTT.

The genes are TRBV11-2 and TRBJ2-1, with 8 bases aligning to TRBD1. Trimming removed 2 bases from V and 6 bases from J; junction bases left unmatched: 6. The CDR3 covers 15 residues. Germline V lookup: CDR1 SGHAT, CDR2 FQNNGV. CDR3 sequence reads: CASSLQGAEFNEQFF. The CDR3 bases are TGTGCCAGCAGCTTACAGGGGGCTGAATTCAATGAGCAGTTCTTC.

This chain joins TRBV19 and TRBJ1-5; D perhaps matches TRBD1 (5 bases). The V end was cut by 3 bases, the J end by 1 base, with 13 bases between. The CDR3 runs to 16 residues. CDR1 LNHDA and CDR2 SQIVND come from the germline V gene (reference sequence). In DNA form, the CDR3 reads TGTGCCAGTAGTATTTCTGGGGGAGGGAGCAATCAGCCCCAGCATTTT. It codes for CASSISGGGSNQPQHF.

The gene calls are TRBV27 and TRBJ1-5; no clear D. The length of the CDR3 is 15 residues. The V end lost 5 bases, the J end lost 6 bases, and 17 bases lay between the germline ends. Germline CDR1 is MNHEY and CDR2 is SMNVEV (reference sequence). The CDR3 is CASSLMGRGGQPQHF. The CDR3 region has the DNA TGTGCCAGCAGTCTGATGGGTCGGGGTGGTCAGCCCCAGCATTTT.

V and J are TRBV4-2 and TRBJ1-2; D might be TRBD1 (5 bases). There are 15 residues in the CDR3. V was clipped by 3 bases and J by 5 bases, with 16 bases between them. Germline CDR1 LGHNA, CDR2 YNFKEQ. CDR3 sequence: CASSHGMDTLYGYTF. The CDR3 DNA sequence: TGTGCCAGCAGCCATGGGATGGACACCCTGTATGGCTACACCTTC.

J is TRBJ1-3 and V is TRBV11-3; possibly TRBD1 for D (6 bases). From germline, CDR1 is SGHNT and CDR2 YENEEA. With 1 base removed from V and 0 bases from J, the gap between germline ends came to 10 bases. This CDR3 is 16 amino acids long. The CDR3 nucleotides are TGTGCCAGCAGCTTAGGGGGACACCTCTCTGGAAACACCATATATTTT. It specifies CASSLGGHLSGNTIYF.

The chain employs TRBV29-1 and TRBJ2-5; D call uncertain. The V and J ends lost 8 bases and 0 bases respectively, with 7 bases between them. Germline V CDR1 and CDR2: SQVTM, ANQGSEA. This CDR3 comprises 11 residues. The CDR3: CSPVDQETQYF. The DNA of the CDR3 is TGCAGCCCCGTGGACCAAGAGACCCAGTACTTC.

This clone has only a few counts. The CDR3 reads CASSVQQGGTGELFF. In DNA form, the CDR3 reads TGTGCCAGCAGCGTCCAACAGGGCGGCACCGGGGAGCTGTTTTTT. This chain joins TRBV9 and TRBJ2-2, with a possible D match to TRBD1 (6 bases). V lost 2 bases, J lost 4 bases, and 12 bases lay in between. The CDR3 totals 15 residues. CDR1 is SGDLS, CDR2 YYNGEE, per germline.

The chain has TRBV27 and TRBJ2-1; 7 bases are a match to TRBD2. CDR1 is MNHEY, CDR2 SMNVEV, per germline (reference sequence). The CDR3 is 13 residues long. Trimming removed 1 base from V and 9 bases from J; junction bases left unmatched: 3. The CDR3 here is CASSLWGGSEQFF. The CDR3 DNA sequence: TGTGCCAGCAGTTTATGGGGGGGAAGTGAGCAGTTCTTC.

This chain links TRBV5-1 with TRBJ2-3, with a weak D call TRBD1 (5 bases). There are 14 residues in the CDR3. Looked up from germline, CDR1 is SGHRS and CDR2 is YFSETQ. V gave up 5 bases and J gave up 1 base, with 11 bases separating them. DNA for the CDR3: TGCGCCAGCAGTGTTAGCAGGGGCACAGATACGCAGTATTTT. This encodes CASSVSRGTDTQYF.

The CDR3 sequence is CSVEDREKLFF. For the CDR3, the DNA is TGCAGCGTAGAGGACAGAGAAAAACTGTTTTTT. This chain joins TRBV29-1 and TRBJ1-4, with a tentative D call TRBD1 (6 bases). There are 11 residues in the CDR3. V was shortened by 6 bases and J by 8 bases, with 10 bases between the two germline ends. Germline lookup yields CDR1 SQVTM and CDR2 ANQGSEA.

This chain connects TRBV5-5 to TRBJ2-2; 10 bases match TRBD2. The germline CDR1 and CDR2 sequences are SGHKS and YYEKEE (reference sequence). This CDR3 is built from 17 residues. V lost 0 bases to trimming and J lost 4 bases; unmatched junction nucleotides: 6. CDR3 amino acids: CASSLGLKRGGTGELFF. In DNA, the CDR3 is TGTGCCAGCAGCTTGGGTCTCAAGCGGGGGGGCACCGGGGAGCTGTTTTTT.

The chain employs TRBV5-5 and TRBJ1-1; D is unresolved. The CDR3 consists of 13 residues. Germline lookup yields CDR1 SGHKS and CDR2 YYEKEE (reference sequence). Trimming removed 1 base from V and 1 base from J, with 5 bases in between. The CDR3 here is CASSLQPNTEAFF. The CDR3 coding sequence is TGTGCCAGCAGCTTGCAACCGAACACTGAAGCTTTCTTT.

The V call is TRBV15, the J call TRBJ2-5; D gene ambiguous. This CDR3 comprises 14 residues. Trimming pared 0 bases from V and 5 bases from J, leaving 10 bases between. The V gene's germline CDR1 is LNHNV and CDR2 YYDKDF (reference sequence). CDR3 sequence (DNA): TGTGCCACCAGCAGAGATGTAGTGGAGGAGACCCAGTACTTC. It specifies CATSRDVVEETQYF.

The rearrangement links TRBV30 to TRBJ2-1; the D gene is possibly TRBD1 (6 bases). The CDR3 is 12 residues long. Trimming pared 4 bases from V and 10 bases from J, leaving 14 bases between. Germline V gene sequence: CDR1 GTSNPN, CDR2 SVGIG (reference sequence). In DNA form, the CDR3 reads TGTGCCTGGAACCCCTTGGGGGCCGAGCAGTTCTTC. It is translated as CAWNPLGAEQFF.

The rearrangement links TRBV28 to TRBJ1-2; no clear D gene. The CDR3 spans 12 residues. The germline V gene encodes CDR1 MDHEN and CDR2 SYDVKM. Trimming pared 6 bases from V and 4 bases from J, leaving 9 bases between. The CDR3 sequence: CASRDPGYGYTF. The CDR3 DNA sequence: TGTGCCAGCAGGGATCCCGGCTATGGCTACACCTTC.

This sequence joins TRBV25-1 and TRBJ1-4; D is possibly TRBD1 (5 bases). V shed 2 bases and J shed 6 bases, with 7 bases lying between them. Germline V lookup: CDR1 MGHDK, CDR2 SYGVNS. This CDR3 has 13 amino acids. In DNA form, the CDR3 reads TGTGCCAGCAGTGAAGGGGGTGATGAAAAACTGTTTTTT. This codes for CASSEGGDEKLFF. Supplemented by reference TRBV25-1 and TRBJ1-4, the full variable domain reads EADIYQTPRYLVIGTGKKITLECSQTMGHDKMYWYQQDPGMELHLIHYSYGVNSTEKGDLSSESTVSRIRTEHFPLTLESARPSHTSQYLCASSEGGDEKLFFGSGTQLSVL.